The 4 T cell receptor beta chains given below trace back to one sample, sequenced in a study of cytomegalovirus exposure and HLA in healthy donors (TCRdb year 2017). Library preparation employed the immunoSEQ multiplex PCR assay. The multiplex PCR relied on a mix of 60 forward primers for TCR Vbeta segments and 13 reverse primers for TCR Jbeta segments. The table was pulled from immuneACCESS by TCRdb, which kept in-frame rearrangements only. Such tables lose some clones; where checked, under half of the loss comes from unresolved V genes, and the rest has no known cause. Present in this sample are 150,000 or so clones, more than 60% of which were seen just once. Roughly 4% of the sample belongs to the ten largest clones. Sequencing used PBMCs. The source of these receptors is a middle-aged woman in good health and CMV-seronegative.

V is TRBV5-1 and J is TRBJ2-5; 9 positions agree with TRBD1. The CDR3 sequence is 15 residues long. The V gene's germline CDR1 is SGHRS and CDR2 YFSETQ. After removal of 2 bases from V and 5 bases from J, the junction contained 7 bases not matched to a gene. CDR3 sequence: CASSLSRDRAETQYF. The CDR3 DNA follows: TGCGCCAGCAGCTTATCCCGGGACAGGGCGGAGACCCAGTACTTC. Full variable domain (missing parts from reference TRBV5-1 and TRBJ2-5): KAGVTQTPRYLIKTRGQQVTLSCSPISGHRSVSWYQQTPGQGLQFLFEYFSETQRNKGNFPGRFSGRQFSNSRSEMNVSTLELGDSALYLCASSLSRDRAETQYFGPGTRLLVL.

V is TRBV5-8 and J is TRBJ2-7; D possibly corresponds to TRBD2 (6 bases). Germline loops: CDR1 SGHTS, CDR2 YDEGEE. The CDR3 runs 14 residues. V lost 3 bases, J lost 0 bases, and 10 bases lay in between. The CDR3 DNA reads TGTGCCAGCAGCTCGCGGGACGGCTCCTACGAGCAGTACTTC. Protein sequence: CASSSRDGSYEQYF.

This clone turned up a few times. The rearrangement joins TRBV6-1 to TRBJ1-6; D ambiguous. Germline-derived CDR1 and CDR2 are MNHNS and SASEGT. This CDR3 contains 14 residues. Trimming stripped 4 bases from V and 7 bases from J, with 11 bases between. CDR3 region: CASSAPFANSPLHF. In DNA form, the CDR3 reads TGTGCCAGCAGTGCCCCGTTTGCGAATTCACCCCTCCACTTT.

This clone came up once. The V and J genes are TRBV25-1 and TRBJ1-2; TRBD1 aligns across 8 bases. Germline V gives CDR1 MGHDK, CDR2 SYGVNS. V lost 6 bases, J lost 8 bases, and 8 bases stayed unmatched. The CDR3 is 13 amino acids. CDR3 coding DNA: TGTGCCAGCAGGTTCCAGGGGGCCGAGGGCTACACCTTC. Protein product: CASRFQGAEGYTF.